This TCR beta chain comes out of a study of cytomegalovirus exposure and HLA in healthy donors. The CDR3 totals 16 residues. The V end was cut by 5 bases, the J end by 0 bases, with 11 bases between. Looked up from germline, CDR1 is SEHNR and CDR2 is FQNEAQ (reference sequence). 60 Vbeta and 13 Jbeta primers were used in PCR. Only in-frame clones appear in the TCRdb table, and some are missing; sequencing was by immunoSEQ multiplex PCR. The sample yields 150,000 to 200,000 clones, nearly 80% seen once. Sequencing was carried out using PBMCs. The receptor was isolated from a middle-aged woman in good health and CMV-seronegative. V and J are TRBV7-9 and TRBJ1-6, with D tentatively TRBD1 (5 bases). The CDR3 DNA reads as TGTGCCAGCAGCCCGATTGACAGCTCCTATAATTCACCCCTCCACTTT. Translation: CASSPIDSSYNSPLHF.